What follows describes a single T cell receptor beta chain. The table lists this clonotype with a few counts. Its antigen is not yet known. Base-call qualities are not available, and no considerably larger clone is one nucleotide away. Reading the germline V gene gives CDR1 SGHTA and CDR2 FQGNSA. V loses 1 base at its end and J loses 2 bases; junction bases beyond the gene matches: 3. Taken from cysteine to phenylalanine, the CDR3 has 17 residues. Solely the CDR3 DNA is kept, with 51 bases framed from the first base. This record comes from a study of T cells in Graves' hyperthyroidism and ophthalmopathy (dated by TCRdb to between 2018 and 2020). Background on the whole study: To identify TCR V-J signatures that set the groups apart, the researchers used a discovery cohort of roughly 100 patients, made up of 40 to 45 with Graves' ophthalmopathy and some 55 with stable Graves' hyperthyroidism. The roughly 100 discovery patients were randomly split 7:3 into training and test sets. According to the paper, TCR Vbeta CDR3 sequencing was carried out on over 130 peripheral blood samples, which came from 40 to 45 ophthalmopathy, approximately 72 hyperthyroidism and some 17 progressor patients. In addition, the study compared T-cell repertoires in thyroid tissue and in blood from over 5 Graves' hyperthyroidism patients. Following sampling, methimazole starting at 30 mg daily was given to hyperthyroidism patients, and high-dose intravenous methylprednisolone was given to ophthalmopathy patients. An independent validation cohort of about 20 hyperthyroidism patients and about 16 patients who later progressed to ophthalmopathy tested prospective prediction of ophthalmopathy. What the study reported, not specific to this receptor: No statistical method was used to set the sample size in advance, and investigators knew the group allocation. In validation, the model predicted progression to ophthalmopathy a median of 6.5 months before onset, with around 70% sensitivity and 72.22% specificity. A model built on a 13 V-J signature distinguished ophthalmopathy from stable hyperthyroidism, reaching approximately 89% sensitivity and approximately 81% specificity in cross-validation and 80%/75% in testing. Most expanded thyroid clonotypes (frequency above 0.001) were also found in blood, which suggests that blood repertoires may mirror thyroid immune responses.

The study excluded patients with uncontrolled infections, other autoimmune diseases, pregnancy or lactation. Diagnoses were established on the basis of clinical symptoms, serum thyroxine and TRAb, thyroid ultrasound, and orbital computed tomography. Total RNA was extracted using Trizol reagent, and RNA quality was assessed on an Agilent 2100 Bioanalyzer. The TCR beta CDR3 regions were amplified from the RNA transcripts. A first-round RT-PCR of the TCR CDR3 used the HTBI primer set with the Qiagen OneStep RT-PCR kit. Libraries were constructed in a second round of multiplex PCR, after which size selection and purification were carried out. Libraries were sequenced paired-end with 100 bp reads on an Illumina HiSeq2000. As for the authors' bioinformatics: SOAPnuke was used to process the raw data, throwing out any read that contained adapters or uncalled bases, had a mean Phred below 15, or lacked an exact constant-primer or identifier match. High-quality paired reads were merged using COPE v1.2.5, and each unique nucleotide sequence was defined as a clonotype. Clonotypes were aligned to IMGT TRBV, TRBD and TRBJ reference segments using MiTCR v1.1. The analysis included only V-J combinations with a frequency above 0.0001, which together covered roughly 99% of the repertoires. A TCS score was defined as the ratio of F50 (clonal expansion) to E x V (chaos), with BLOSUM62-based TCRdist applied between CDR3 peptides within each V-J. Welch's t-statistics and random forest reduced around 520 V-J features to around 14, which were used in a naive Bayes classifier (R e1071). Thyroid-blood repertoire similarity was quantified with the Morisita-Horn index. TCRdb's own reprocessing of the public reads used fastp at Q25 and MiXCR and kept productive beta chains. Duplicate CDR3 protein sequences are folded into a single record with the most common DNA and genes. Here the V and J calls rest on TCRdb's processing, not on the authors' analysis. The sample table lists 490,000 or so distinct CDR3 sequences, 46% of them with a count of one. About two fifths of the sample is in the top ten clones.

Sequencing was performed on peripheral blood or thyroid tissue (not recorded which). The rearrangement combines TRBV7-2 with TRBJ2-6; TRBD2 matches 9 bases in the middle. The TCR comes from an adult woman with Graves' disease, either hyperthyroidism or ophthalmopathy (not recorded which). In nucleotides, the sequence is TGTGCCAGCAGCTTAGGAGCGGGGGGTACTGGGGCCAACGTCCTGACTTTC. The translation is CASSLGAGGTGANVLTF.